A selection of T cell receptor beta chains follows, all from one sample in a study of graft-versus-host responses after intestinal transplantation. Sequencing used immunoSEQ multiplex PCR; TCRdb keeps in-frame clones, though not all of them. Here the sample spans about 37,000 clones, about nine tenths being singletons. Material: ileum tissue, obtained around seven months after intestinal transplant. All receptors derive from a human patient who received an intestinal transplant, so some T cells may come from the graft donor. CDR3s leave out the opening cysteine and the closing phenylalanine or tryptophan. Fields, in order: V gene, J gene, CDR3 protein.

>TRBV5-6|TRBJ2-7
ASSPSTSGRKGEQY
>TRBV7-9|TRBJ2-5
ASLGETQY
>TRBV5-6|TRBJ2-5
ASSLGRNQETQY
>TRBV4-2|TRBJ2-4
ASSQEQGVAKNIQY
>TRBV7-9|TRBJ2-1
ASSLATGTYNEQF
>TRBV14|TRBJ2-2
ASSQVRSRELF
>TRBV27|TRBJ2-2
ASSLDGGNTGELF
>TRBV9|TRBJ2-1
ASGPPGHNEQF
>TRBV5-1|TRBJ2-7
ASSLGTDSHEQY
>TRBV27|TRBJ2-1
ASSLRDRGRNEQF
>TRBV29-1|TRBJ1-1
SVAGVMNTEAF
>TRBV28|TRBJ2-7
ASSKTNTYEQY
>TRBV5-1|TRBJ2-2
ASSLDGEGGPGELF
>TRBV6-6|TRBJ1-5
ATGSTNQPQH
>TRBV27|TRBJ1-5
ASSLRADQPQH
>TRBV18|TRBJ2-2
ASSAERGWELF
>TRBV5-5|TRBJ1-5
ASSLILLGGYSNQPQH
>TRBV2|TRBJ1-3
ASSFQGGRSGNTIY
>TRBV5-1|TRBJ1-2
ASSPGGGYT
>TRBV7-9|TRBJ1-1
ASSLLTGSEAF
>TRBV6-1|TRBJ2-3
ASSGKGARTDTQY
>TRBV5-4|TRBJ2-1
ASSHQIGQADVQF
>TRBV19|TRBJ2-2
ASSSRLAGARYGELF
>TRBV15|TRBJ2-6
ATSRGRVPGANVLT
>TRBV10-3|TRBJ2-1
AIRTVGNEQF
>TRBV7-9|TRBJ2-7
ATGDFYEQY
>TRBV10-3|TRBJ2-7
AISESWAGEAYEQY
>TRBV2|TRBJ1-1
ASTGNQNTEAF
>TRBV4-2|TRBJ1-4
ASSQGDSRGNEKLF
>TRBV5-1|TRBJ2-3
ASSLAPAGTDTQY
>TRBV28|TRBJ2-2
PSRSFPVKELF
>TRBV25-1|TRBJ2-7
ASSVRSEQY
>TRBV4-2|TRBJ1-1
ASSPAVTGSRAF
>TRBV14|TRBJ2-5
ASSQGTSGGLWETQY
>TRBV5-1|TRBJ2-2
ASSAGFPRTAGELF
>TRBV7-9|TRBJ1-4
ASSPSLNEKLF
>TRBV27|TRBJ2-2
ASRYTGITGELF
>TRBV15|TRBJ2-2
ATSRDRGGFTGELF
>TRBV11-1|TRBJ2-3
ASSRRLDTDTQY
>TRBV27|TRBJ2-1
ASGTAHYNEQF